This T cell receptor (beta chain) was sequenced for a study of shared clonotypes between healthy human individuals. Study background: The people who gave samples were two women and three men aged 18 to 49. The plates for each donor numbered three CD4 naive, three CD4 memory, two CD8 naive and one CD8 memory.

Positively selected for CCR7, the CD45RO-negative cells used as naive CD8 cells excluded terminally differentiated effector memory CD45RA+ cells. The authors ran the assay at deep level. The authors distributed each subset's genomic DNA evenly over several immunoSEQ plates. Measured with immunoSEQ multiplex PCR; TCRdb has only the in-frame clones, and not every one. The sample carries a few million clones, just under 95% recorded once. The sequenced material came from naive CD8+ T cells from PBMCs. This TCR was sampled from a man younger than 35 in good health. Some clones in this sample may be carry-over from other donors' samples.

The CDR3 nucleotides are TGTGCCAGCATTCCTTTAGAGCGTGCCTACAATGAGCAGTTCTTC. The encoded protein is CASIPLERAYNEQFF. This rearrangement joins TRBV6-6 to TRBJ2-1; D is undetermined. The V end was cut by 7 bases, the J end by 2 bases, with 15 bases between. The CDR3 contains 15 residues. CDR1 MNHNY and CDR2 SVGAGI come from the germline V gene (reference sequence).